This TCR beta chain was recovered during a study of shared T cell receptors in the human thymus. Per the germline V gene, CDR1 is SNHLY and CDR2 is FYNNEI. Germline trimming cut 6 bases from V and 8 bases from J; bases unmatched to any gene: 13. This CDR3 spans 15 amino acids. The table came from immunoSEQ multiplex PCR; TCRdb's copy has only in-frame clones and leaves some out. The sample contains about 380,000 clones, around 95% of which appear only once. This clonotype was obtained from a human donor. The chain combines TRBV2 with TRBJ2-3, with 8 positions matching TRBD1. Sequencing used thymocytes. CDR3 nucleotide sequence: TGTGCCAGCAGCACCGACAGGGGTCGAGGGGGTACGCAGTATTTT. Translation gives CASSTDRGRGGTQYF.